This record covers a single T cell receptor beta chain. Its target is unknown. Produced via immunoSEQ multiplex PCR; TCRdb's table is partial and in-frame only. The repertoire holds 9,500 to 13,000 clones, with roughly nine tenths as singletons. The source of the sample is a study of T cell clonotyping in hematopoietic cell transplantation. Blood collection times were about day -28 and days 30, 100, 180 posttransplant. V shed 5 bases, J shed 4 bases, and the junction held 6 bases outside the gene matches. The CDR3 is 14 residues long. Per the germline V gene, CDR1 is SGHNT and CDR2 is YENEEA. General study points: Pathologically expanded recipient clonotypes increased progressively from day 30 to day 180 as diversity fell. At the given depth, recipient repertoires were over 95% de novo clonotypes. CD4 and CD8 repertoire contributions could not be separated without sorting.

The V gene is TRBV11-3, the J gene TRBJ2-3; 7 nucleotides line up with TRBD2. Here the sequenced sample was PBMCs, taken 100 days after allogeneic stem cell transplant. The TCR sequence derives from a female patient between 55 and 75 years old who had an allogeneic stem cell transplant from an unrelated donor, so the T cells may come from the graft donor. Some clones in this sample may be carry-over from other donors' samples. This CDR3 reads CASSPGTNPDTQYF. The CDR3 nucleotides read TGTGCCAGCAGCCCTGGGACTAACCCAGATACGCAGTATTTT.